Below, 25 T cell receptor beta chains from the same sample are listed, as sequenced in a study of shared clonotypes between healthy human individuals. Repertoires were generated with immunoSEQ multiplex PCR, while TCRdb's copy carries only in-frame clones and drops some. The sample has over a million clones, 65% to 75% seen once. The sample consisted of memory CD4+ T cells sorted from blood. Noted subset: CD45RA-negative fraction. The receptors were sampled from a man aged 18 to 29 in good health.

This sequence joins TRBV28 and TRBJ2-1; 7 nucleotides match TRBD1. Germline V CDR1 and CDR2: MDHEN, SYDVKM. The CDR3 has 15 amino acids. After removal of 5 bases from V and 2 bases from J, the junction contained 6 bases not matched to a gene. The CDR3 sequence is CASSLQGLAYNEQFF. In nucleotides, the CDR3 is TGTGCCAGCAGTCTACAGGGGTTAGCCTACAATGAGCAGTTCTTC.

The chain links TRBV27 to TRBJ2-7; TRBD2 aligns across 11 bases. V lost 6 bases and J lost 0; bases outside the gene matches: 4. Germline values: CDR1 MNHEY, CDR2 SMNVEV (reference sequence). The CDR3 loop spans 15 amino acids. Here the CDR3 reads CASRPGLAASYEQYF. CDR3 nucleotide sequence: TGTGCCAGCAGACCGGGACTAGCGGCCTCCTACGAGCAGTACTTC.

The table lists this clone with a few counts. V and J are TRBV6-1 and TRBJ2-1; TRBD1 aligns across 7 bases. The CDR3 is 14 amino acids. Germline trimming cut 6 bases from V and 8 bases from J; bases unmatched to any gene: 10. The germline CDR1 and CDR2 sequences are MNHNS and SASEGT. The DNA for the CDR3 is TGTGCCAGCAGATCTAACAGGGGAGAAGATGAGCAGTTCTTC. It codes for CASRSNRGEDEQFF.

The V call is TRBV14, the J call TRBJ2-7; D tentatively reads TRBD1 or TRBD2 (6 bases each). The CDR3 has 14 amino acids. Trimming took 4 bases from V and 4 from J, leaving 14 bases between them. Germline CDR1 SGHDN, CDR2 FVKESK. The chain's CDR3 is CASSPGARYYEQYF. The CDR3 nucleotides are TGTGCCAGCAGCCCGGGGGCCCGATATTACGAGCAGTACTTC.

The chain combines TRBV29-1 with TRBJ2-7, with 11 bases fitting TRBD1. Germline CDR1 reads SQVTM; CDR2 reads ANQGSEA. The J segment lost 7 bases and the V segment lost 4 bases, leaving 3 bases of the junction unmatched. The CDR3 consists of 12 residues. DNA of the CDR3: TGCAGCGTTGGGACAGGGGGCAGGGAGCAGTACTTC. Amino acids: CSVGTGGREQYF.

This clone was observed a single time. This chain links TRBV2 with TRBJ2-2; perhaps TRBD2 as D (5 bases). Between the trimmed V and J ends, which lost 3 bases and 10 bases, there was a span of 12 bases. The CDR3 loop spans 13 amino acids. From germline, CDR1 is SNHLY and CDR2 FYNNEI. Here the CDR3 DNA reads TGTGCCAGCAGTGAGACGGGAAAGGAGGAGCTGTTTTTT. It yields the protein CASSETGKEELFF.

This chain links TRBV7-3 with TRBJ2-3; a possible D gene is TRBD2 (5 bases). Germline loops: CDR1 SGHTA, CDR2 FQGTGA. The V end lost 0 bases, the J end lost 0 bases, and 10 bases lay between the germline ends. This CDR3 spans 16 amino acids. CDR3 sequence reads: CASSLTARTSTDTQYF. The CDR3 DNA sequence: TGTGCCAGCAGCTTAACCGCGAGGACTAGCACAGATACGCAGTATTTT. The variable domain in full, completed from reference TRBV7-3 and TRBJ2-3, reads GAGVSQTPSNKVTEKGKYVELRCDPISGHTALYWYRQSLGQGPEFLIYFQGTGAADDSGLPNDRFFAVRPEGSVSTLKIQRTERGDSAVYLCASSLTARTSTDTQYFGPGTRLTVL.

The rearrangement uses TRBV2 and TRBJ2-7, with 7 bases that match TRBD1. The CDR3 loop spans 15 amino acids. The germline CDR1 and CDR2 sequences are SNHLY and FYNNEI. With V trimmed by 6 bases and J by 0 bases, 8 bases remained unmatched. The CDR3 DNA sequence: TGTGCCAGCAGCATACCGGGACAGAGCTCCTACGAGCAGTACTTC. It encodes CASSIPGQSSYEQYF.

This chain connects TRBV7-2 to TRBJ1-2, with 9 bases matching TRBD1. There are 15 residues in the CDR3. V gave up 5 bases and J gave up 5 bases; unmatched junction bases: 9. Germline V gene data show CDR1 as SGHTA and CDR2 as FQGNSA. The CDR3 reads CASSPGGQGIYGYTF. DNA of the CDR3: TGTGCCAGCAGCCCGGGGGGACAGGGAATATATGGCTACACCTTC.

This CDR3 reads CASSARTSGDNEQFF. The CDR3 DNA sequence: TGTGCCAGCAGTGCCCGGACTAGCGGTGACAATGAGCAGTTCTTC. The chain uses TRBV2 and TRBJ2-1; 10 nucleotides align to TRBD2. The CDR3 is 15 amino acids. With 4 bases clipped from V and 5 bases from J, the junction kept 5 bases outside the gene matches. The germline gives CDR1 SNHLY, CDR2 FYNNEI.

For the CDR3, the DNA is TGTGCCAGCAGCCAAGATGGGGTTGAAGGACTAGCGGGGCAACAAGAGACCCAGTACTTC. This sequence encodes CASSQDGVEGLAGQQETQYF. The rearrangement joins TRBV4-2 to TRBJ2-5; 12 bases fit TRBD2. The CDR3 is 20 amino acids. V shed 0 bases and J 2 bases; nucleotides not matched to a gene: 13. The germline gives CDR1 LGHNA, CDR2 YNFKEQ.

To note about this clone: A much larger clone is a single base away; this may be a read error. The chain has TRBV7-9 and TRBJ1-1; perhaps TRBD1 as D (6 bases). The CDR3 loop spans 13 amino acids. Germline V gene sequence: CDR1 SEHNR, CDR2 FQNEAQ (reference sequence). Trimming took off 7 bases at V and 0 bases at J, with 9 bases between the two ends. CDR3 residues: CASNGQLNTEAFF. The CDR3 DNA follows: TGTGCCAGCAACGGACAGTTGAACACTGAAGCTTTCTTT.

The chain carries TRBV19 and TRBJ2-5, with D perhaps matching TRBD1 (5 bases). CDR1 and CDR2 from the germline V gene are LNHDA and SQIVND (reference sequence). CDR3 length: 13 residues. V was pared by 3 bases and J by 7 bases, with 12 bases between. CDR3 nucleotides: TGTGCCAGTAGTATCCGACAGTTTGGGACCCAGTACTTC. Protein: CASSIRQFGTQYF.

For the CDR3, the DNA is TGTGCCAGCAGCGCCGAACAGTTCACTGAAGCTTTCTTT. Its protein product is CASSAEQFTEAFF. The V gene is TRBV7-3, the J gene TRBJ1-1, with no clear D. The germline V gene encodes CDR1 SGHTA and CDR2 FQGTGA. Deletions cut 5 bases from V and 4 bases from J, with 11 bases between. This CDR3 is built from 13 residues.

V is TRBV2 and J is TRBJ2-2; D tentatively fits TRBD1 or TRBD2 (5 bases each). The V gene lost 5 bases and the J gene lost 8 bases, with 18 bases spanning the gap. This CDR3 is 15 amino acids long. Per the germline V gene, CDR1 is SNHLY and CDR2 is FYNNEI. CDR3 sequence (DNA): TGTGCCAGCAGTCAGGCCGGGACCCCAGGGGGGGAGCTGTTTTTT. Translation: CASSQAGTPGGELFF.

The chain's CDR3 is CASRREGQGASYNEQFF. CDR3 nucleotide sequence: TGTGCCAGCAGACGCGAGGGACAGGGGGCGTCCTACAATGAGCAGTTCTTC. The chain is built from TRBV13 and TRBJ2-1, with 12 bases fitting TRBD1. Germline V gene sequence: CDR1 PRHDT, CDR2 FYEKMQ (reference sequence). V lost 6 bases, J lost 1 base, and 7 bases stayed unmatched. The CDR3 consists of 17 residues.

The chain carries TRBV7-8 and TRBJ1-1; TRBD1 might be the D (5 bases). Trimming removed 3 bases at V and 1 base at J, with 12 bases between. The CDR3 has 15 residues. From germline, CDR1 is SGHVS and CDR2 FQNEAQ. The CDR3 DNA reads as TGTGCCAGCAGCTTGGACTGGAGGGGGAACACTGAAGCTTTCTTT. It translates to CASSLDWRGNTEAFF.

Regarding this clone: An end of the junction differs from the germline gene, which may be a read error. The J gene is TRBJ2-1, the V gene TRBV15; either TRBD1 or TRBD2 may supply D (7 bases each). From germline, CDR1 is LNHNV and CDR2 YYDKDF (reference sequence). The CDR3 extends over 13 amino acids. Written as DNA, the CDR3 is TGTGCCACCGGCAGGGGGGGTTACAATGAGCAGTTCTTC. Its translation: CATGRGGYNEQFF. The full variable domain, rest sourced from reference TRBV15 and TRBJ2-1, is DAMVIQNPRYQVTQFGKPVTLSCSQTLNHNVMYWYQQKSSQAPKLLFHYYDKDFNNEADTPDNFQSRRPNTSFCFLDIRSPGLGDTAMYLCATGRGGYNEQFFGPGTRLTVL.

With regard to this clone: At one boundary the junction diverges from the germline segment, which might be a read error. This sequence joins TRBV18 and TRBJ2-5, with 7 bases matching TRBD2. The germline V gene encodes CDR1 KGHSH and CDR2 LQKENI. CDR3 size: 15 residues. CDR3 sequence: CASSPRPGGGETQYF. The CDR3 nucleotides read TGTGCCAGCTCCCCACGGCCGGGAGGAGGAGAGACCCAGTACTTC.

CDR3 loop: CASSLTGGFGNTIYF. The DNA for the CDR3 is TGTGCCAGCAGCCTGACAGGGGGCTTTGGAAACACCATATATTTT. This chain connects TRBV11-2 to TRBJ1-3; TRBD1 matches at 10 bases. This CDR3 is 15 amino acids long. V was pared by 5 bases and J by 3 bases, with 4 bases of the junction left unmatched. Germline CDR1 and CDR2: SGHAT and FQNNGV.

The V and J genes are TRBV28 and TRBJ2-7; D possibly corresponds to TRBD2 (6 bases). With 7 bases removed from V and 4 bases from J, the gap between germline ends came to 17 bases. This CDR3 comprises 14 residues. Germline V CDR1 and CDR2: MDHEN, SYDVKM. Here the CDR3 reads CASTLGPGVYEQYF. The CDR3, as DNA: TGTGCCAGCACCTTGGGACCGGGGGTATACGAGCAGTACTTC.

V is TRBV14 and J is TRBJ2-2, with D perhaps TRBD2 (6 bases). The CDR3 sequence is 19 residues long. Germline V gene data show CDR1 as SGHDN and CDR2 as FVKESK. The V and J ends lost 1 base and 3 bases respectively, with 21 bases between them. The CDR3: CASSQAFALGRRDTGELFF. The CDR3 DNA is TGTGCCAGCAGCCAAGCTTTTGCCCTCGGGAGAAGGGACACCGGGGAGCTGTTTTTT. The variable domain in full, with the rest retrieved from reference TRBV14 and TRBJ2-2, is EAGVTQFPSHSVIEKGQTVTLRCDPISGHDNLYWYRRVMGKEIKFLLHFVKESKQDESGMPNNRFLAERTGGTYSTLKVQPAELEDSGVYFCASSQAFALGRRDTGELFFGEGSRLTVL.

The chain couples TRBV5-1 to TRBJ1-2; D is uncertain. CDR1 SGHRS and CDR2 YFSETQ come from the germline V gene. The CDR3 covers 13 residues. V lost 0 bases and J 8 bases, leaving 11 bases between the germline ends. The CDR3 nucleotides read TGCGCCAGCAGCTTGGACGGGCTAGTCGGCTACACCTTC. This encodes CASSLDGLVGYTF.

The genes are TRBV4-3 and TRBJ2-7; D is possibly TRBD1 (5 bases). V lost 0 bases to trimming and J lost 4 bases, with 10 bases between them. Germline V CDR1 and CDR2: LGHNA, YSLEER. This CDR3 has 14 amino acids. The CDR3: CASSQDRVIYEQYF. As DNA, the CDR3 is TGCGCCAGCAGCCAAGACAGGGTCATATACGAGCAGTACTTC.

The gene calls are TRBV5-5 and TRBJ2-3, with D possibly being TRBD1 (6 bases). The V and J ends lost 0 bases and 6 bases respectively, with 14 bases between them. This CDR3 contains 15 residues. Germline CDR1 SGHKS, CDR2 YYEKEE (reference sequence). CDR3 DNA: TGTGCCAGCAGCTTGGTGGACAGTCCGCGGGATACGCAGTATTTT. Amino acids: CASSLVDSPRDTQYF.